A single TCR beta chain is shown here with its context. Its antigen is not known. The sample is drawn from a study of cytomegalovirus exposure and HLA in healthy donors. Looking at the study overall: Approximately 85 million unique TCRs from HLA-typed donors were held in an early data release. Findings and limits, study-wide: HLA alleles showed associations with some 17,000 TCR beta sequences in a later analysis, at a 0.05 false discovery rate.

A multiplex PCR was run with 60 Vbeta primers and 13 Jbeta primers. Some clones are missing from TCRdb's copy, which holds only in-frame ones; the method was immunoSEQ multiplex PCR. This sample has about 130,000 clones; around 74% occur once, and the top ten carry about 7.3%. The V gene end was trimmed by 0 bases and the J gene end by 0 bases; junction bases not matched to a gene: 11. This CDR3 is 20 amino acids long. Germline V CDR1 and CDR2: LGHNA, YSLEER. The source of this sequence is a male donor in good health and CMV-seronegative. The sequencing input was PBMCs. V gene TRBV4-3 combines with J gene TRBJ1-4; 9 bases are shared with TRBD1. DNA for the CDR3: TGCGCCAGCAGCCAAGATGGGACCGGGACAGGGCCGACAACTAATGAAAAACTGTTTTTT. The encoded protein is CASSQDGTGTGPTTNEKLFF.